This TCR beta chain was obtained from a study of blood T cells in healthy people across ages. CDR1 and CDR2 (germline): SNHLY, FYNNEI. Trimming took 5 bases from V and 4 from J, leaving 15 bases between them. CDR3 length equals 15 residues. The use of a sample-barcoded 5' primer and a J-beta primer mix characterized a second PCR of roughly 6 to 11 cycles. MiXCR, applied by TCRdb to the 5' RACE reads, yields one record per CDR3 protein. The table has some 1,000,000 distinct CDR3 sequences, about 25% seen once. The same data also went into a second study, on T cells of mothers and their children. That report adds: A few mothers and their six children, all healthy Caucasians, donated. Researchers found no T cell clones that were persistent and microchimeric.

This receptor was obtained from a girl between 2 and 10 years old in good health. Material for sequencing was blood. The V and J genes are TRBV2 and TRBJ2-1; TRBD2 might be the D (7 bases). CDR3 bases: TGTGCCAGCAGTCGTTTAGGGGGGGCGTACAATGAGCAGTTCTTC. Protein sequence: CASSRLGGAYNEQFF.